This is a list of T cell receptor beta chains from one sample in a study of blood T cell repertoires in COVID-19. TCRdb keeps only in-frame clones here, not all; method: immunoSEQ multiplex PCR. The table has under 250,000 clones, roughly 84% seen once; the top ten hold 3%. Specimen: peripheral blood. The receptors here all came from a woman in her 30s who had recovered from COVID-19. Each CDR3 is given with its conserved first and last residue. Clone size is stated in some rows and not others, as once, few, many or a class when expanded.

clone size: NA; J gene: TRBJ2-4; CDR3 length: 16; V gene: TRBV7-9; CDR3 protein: CASSLMTAIAKNIQYF
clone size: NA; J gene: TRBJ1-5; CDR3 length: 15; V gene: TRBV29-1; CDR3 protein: CSVRLQGLNNQPQHF
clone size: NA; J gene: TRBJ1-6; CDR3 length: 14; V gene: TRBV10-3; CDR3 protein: CAIGRTGALSPLHF
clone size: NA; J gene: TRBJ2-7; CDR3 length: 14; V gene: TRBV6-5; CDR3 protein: CASFDRGSSYEQYF
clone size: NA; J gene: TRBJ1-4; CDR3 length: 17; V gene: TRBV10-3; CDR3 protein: CAISESYRDGTNEKLFF
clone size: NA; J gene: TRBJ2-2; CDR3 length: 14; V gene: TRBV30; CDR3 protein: CAWRGALGAGELFF
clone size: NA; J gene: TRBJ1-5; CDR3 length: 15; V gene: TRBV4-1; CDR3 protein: CASSAYRDSNQPQHF
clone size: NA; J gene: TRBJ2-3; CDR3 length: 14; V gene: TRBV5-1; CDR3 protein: CASSSGRPTDTQYF
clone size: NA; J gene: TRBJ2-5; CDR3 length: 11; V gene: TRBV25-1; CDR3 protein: CASRVGGTQYF
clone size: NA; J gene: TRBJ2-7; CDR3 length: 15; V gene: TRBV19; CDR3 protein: CASSTLQGSSYEQYF
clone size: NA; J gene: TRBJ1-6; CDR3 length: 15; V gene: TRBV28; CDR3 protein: CASSSPPGGNSPLHF
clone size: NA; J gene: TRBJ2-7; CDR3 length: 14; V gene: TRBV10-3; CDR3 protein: CATSRDPGGGEQYF
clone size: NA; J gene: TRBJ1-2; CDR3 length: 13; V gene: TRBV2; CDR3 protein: CANRTTGNYGYTF
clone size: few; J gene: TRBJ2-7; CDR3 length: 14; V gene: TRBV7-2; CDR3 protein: CASSLGGGIGEQYF
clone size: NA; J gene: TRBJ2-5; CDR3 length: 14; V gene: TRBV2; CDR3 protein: CASSGLAGGETQYF
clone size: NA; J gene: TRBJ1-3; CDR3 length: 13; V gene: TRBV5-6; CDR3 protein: CASSFRAGNTIYF
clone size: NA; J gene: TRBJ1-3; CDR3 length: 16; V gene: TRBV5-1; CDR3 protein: CASSFGTPDSGNTIYF
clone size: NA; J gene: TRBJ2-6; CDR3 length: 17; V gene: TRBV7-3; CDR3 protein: CASSPLARWSGANVLTF
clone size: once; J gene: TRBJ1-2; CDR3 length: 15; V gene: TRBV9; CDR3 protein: CASGGVLGGGYGYTF
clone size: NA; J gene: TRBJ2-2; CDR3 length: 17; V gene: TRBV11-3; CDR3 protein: CASSSGLAGDETGELFF
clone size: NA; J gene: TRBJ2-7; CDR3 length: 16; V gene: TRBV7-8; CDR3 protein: CASSYSGTSGRYEQYF
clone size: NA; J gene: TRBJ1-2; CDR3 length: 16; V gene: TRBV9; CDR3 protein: CASSYSPDRGESGYTF
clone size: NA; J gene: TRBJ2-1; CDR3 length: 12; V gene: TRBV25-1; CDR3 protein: CASSDFSNEQFF
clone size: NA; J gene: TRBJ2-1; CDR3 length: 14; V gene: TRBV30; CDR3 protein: CAWKAGLLRDEQFF
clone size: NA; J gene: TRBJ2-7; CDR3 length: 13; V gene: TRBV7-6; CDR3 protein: CAVTTRPYGEQYF
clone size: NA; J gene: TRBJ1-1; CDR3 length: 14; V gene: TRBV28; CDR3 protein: CASSLGQGNTEAFF
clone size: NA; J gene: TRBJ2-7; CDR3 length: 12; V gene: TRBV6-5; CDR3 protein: CASTQGGYEQYF